This TCR beta chain was identified during a study of T cell changes during pregnancy in multiple sclerosis. The assay was immunoSEQ multiplex PCR, and TCRdb's table has in-frame clones only and misses some. The table shows 60,000 to 85,000 clones, with roughly 94% occurring only once. Germline-derived CDR1 and CDR2 are SQVTM and ANQGSEA. The CDR3 loop spans 14 amino acids. Deletions cut 3 bases from V and 0 bases from J, with 11 bases between. This receptor was identified in a female donor with multiple sclerosis, enrolled in a pregnancy study. The V gene is TRBV29-1, the J gene TRBJ1-2; D ambiguous. Sequencing was performed on peripheral blood, taken in the third trimester of pregnancy. Here the CDR3 reads CSVDSELANYGYTF. The DNA of the CDR3 is TGCAGCGTTGATTCGGAGTTAGCTAACTATGGCTACACCTTC.